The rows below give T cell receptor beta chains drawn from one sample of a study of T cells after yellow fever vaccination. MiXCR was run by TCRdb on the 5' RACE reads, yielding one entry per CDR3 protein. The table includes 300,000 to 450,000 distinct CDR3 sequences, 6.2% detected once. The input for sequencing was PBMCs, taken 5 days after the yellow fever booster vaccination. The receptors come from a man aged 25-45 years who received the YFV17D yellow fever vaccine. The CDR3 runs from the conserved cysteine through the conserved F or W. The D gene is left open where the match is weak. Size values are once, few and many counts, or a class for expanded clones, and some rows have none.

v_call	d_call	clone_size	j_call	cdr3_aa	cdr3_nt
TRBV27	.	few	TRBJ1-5	CASRPRATPIGNQPQHF	TGTGCCAGCAGACCAAGGGCGACCCCAATTGGCAATCAGCCCCAGCATTTT
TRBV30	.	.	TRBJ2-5	CAWSVTETQYF	TGTGCCTGGAGTGTAACCGAGACCCAGTACTTC
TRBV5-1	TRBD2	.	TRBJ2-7	CASRASGLYEQYF	TGCGCCAGCAGGGCTAGCGGCCTTTACGAGCAGTACTTC
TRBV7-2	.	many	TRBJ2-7	CASSLVGSAEYEQYF	TGTGCCAGCAGCTTAGTAGGGAGCGCCGAATACGAGCAGTACTTC
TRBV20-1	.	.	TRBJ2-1	CSARVGNEQFF	TGCAGTGCTAGAGTAGGCAATGAGCAGTTCTTC
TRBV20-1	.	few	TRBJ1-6	CSATQDPNSPLHF	TGCAGTGCTACCCAAGACCCGAATTCACCCCTCCACTTT
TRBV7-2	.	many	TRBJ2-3	CASAVVGSTDTQYF	TGTGCCAGCGCTGTGGTGGGAAGCACAGATACGCAGTATTTT
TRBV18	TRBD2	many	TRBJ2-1	CASSLAGGKGNEQFF	TGTGCCAGCTCACTAGCGGGAGGCAAAGGGAATGAGCAGTTCTTC
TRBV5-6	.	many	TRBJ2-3	CASSRTGSTQYF	TGTGCCAGCAGCAGAACAGGGAGTACGCAGTATTTT
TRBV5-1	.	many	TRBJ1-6	CASSLEAGKGSPLHF	TGCGCCAGCAGCTTGGAGGCAGGGAAAGGATCACCCCTCCACTTT
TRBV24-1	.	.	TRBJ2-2	CATSGRRNTGELFF	TGTGCCACCAGTGGTCGGAGAAACACCGGGGAGCTGTTTTTT
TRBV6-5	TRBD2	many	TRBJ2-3	CASSYEGTSAFDTQYF	TGTGCCAGCAGTTACGAGGGGACTAGCGCGTTTGATACGCAGTATTTT
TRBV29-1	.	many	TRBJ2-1	CSVEGSEDGSYNEQFF	TGCAGCGTTGAAGGGAGCGAGGACGGCTCCTACAATGAGCAGTTCTTC
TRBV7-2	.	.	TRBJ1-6	CASRRPGTYDSPLHF	TGTGCCAGCAGGCGACCCGGGACGTACGATTCACCCCTCCACTTT
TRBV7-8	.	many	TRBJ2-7	CASSPRTRFLEQYF	TGTGCCAGCAGTCCGAGGACTCGTTTCCTCGAGCAGTACTTC
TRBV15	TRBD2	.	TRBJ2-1	CATSRGEGLYNEQFF	TGTGCCACCAGCAGAGGGGAGGGCCTCTACAATGAGCAGTTCTTC
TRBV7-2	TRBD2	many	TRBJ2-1	CASSLGSLAGFKNEQFF	TGTGCCAGCAGCTTAGGCTCGCTAGCGGGTTTTAAAAATGAGCAGTTCTTC
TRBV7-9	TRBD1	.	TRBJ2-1	CASSLWDREVNEQFF	TGTGCCAGCAGCTTATGGGACAGGGAGGTCAATGAGCAGTTCTTC
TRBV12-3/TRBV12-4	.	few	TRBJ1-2	CASSLAYVGGYTF	TGTGCCAGCAGTTTAGCGTATGTCGGTGGCTACACCTTC
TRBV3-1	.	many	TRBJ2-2	CASSRGGPGELFF	TGTGCCAGCAGCCGTGGGGGGCCCGGGGAGCTGTTTTTT
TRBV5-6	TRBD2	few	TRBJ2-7	CASSGPSGSSYEQYF	TGTGCCAGCAGTGGACCCAGCGGGAGCTCCTACGAGCAGTACTTC
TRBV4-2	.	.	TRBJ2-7	CASSPTRTSSYEQYF	TGTGCCAGCAGCCCGACGAGAACCAGCTCCTACGAGCAGTACTTC
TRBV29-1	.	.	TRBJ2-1	CSVPRTDNEQFF	TGCAGCGTCCCTCGCACAGACAATGAGCAGTTCTTC
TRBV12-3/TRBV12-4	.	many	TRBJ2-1	CASSIRALSYNEQFF	TGTGCCAGCAGTATTCGGGCCCTCTCCTACAATGAGCAGTTCTTC
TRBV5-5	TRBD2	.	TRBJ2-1	CASSEGLGYNEQFF	TGTGCCAGCAGCGAGGGACTAGGGTACAATGAGCAGTTCTTC
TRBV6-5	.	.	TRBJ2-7	CASSYGQGNHEQYF	TGTGCCAGCAGTTACGGGCAGGGAAACCACGAGCAGTACTTC
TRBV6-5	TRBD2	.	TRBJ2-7	CASSYGGAGAFHEQYF	TGTGCCAGCAGTTACGGGGGAGCGGGAGCTTTCCACGAGCAGTACTTC
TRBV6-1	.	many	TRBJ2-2	CASRGQNIAGELFF	TGTGCCAGCAGAGGACAAAATATTGCCGGGGAGCTGTTTTTT
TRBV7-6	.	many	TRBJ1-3	CASSLREDGNTIYF	TGTGCCAGCAGCTTACGGGAGGATGGAAACACCATATATTTT
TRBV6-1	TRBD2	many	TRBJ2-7	CASTGTSGTSEQYF	TGTGCCAGTACCGGGACTAGCGGGACTAGCGAGCAGTACTTC
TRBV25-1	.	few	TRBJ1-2	CASRSGSRYGYTF	TGTGCCAGTAGATCAGGTTCTCGCTATGGCTACACCTTC
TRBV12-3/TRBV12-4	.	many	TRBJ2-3	CASSWGTADTQYF	TGTGCCAGCAGTTGGGGTACCGCAGATACGCAGTATTTT
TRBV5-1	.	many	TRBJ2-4	CASAPPGGPQNIQYF	TGCGCCAGCGCCCCTCCCGGAGGGCCCCAAAACATTCAGTACTTC
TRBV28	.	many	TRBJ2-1	CASRPGFSYNEQFF	TGTGCCAGCAGACCCGGGTTCTCCTACAATGAGCAGTTCTTC
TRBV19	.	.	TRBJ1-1	CASSASGRLTEAFF	TGTGCCAGTAGTGCTTCGGGGCGTCTCACTGAAGCTTTCTTT
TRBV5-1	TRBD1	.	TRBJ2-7	CASTLTGTGTDEQYF	TGCGCCAGCACCCTGACGGGGACAGGGACGGACGAGCAGTACTTC
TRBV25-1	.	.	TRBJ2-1	CASSESLPGGVARVRNEQFF	TGTGCCAGCAGTGAAAGTCTTCCCGGAGGAGTAGCGCGAGTACGGAATGAGCAGTTCTTC